This T cell receptor beta chain was recorded in a study of blood T cell repertoires in COVID-19. Study summary: From the United States, Italy and Spain came samples of acute and convalescent COVID-19. PBMCs, B-cell-depleted T cells, or T cells were the source of the cDNA or gDNA that made up the material.

Study processing details: The authors estimated nucleated cell counts from reference gene primer amplification. Profiled with immunoSEQ multiplex PCR; TCRdb holds only in-frame clones, not every one. V, J and clone size are taken as reported in that table, and D and trimming were inferred from the DNA itself. The table shows 55,000 to 80,000 clones, with more than 65% occurring only once. There are 14 residues in the CDR3. With V trimmed by 4 bases and J by 0 bases, 0 bases remained unmatched. Looked up from germline, CDR1 is LGHDT and CDR2 is YNNKEL (reference sequence). This receptor was identified in a human donor in a cohort sampled during active COVID-19. The sample comprised peripheral blood. The gene calls are TRBV3-1 (or the pseudogene TRBV3-2) and TRBJ1-3; 7 positions match TRBD1. CDR3 in amino acids: CASSRQGSGNTIYF. As DNA, the CDR3 is TGTGCCAGCAGCCGACAGGGCTCTGGAAACACCATATATTTT.